In this sample, the clone carrying this TCR beta chain turned up a few times. Its antigen is currently unknown. Trimming stripped 5 bases from V and 7 bases from J, with 24 bases between. This CDR3 is 16 amino acids long. Per the germline V gene, CDR1 is SGHTA and CDR2 is FQGNSA. The data originate from a study of cytomegalovirus exposure and HLA in healthy donors. Study findings and constraints: Donors were assumed by presence/absence analyses to have roughly uniform sequencing depth. According to reports, the classifier identified cytomegalovirus status with high specificity and sensitivity. By HLA locus, TCR association rates varied in a later analysis, with DRB1 showing the most and HLA-C the fewest.

PCR employed 60 Vbeta and 13 Jbeta primers. In the authors' workflow: There were around 78 million unique TCR beta chains by a later count, and around 10 million of them were shared. Generated by immunoSEQ multiplex PCR, the TCRdb table keeps only in-frame clones and is missing some. V and J calls and clone size are given by that table; D and trimming were obtained from the DNA. The table includes about 55,000 clones, roughly 82% detected once. This chain links TRBV7-2 with TRBJ2-7; weak D call: TRBD2 (6 bases). The source of this sequence is a man aged 25-45 years in good health and CMV-seronegative. The sequencing sample was made of PBMCs. This chain's CDR3 is CASSPGGSDNRGEQYF. CDR3 DNA: TGTGCCAGCAGCCCCGGGGGTAGCGACAACCGCGGGGAGCAGTACTTC.